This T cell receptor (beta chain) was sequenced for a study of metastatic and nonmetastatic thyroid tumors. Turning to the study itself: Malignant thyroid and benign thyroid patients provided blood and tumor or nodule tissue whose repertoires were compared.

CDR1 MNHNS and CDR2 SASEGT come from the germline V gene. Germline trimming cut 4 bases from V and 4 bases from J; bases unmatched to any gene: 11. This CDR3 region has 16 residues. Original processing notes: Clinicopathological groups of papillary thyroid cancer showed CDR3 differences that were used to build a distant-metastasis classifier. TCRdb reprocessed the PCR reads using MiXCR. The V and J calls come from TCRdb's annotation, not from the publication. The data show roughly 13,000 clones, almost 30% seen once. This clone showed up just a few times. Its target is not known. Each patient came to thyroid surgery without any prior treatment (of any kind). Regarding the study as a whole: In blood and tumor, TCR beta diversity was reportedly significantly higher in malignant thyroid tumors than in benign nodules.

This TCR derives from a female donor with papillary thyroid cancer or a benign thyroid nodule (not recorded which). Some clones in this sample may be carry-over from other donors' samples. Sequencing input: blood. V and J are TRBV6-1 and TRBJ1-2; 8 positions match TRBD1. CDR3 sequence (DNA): TGTGCCAGCAGTGCTAGAGGGACAGGCGGTAGCTATGGCTACACCTTC. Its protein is CASSARGTGGSYGYTF.